These 2 T cell receptor beta chains came from one sample sequenced in a study of T-cell memory formation after mild COVID-19 (dated by TCRdb to 2020 to 2022). Libraries were made using 5' RACE. TCRdb lists the instrument as Illumina NovaSeq 6000. The public reads were reprocessed in TCRdb via fastp at Q25 and MiXCR, keeping in-frame beta chains. Every distinct CDR3 protein forms one entry, paired with its most common genes and DNA. The sample profile shows 200,000 to 250,000 distinct CDR3 sequences; 15% of them were found once. The ten biggest clones cover 2.1% of the sample. The sample was PBMCs or a T cell subset sorted from them (not recorded which). These receptors came from an adult woman who had mild COVID-19 (a few samples of this study predate the infection). The sample titles of this study are shuffled in the database, so cell type and time point are left out; the donor was told from shared clones.

The chain uses TRBV5-1 and TRBJ2-1; TRBD2 aligns across 8 bases. The CDR3 is 15 residues long. The germline V gene encodes CDR1 SGHRS and CDR2 YFSETQ. The V gene end was trimmed by 4 bases and the J gene end by 7 bases; junction bases not matched to a gene: 10. CDR3 nucleotides: TGCGCCAGCAGCGCGGCGGGGGGCCTCCGAAATGAGCAGTTCTTC. Its translation: CASSAAGGLRNEQFF.

In its sample, this clonotype was seen a few times. The CDR3: CASSQSPDRGSTDTQYF. The CDR3 DNA reads TGCGCCAGCAGTCAATCTCCTGACAGGGGGAGCACAGATACGCAGTATTTT. V and J are TRBV23-1 and TRBJ2-3, with 9 bases lining up with TRBD1. TRBV23-1 falls under the ORF class, with uncertain function. V shed 0 bases, J shed 0 bases, and the junction held 4 bases outside the gene matches. This CDR3 is 17 amino acids long.